This note documents a single T cell receptor beta chain sequence. Its antigen is as yet unknown. Germline V gene lookup returns CDR1 KGHSH and CDR2 LQKENI. The CDR3 sequence is 15 residues long. The V gene end was trimmed by 3 bases and the J gene end by 6 bases; junction bases not matched to a gene: 2. The data were obtained in a study of cytomegalovirus exposure and HLA in healthy donors. Study-level results: Most subjects had HLA-A and HLA-B alleles reportedly predicted accurately by TCR beta sequences.

The study ran its PCR with 60 Vbeta and 13 Jbeta primers. Clones were sequenced by immunoSEQ multiplex PCR, and TCRdb holds only the in-frame ones, with some missing. In the table there are 100,000 to 150,000 clones, under 85% of which are singletons. The sequencing sample was made of PBMCs. This receptor was obtained from a woman aged 45-59 years in good health and CMV-seropositive. The V call is TRBV18, the J call TRBJ2-1, with 13 bases fitting TRBD2. The CDR3 sequence is CASSPGTSGVNEQFF. CDR3 sequence (DNA): TGTGCCAGCTCACCTGGGACTAGCGGGGTCAATGAGCAGTTCTTC.